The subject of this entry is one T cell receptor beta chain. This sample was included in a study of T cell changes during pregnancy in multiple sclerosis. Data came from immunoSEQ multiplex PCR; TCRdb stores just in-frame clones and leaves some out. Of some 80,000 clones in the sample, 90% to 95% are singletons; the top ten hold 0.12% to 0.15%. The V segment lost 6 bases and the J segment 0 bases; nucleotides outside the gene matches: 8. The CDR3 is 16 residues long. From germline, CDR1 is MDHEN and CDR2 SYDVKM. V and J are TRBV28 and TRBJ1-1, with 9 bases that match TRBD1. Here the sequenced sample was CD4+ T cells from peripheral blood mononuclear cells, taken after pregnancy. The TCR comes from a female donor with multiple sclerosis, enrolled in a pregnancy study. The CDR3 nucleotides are TGTGCCAGCAGACCATGGGGACAGGGATTGAACACTGAAGCTTTCTTT. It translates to CASRPWGQGLNTEAFF.